This T cell receptor beta chain was profiled in a study of blood T cell repertoires in COVID-19. Looking at the study overall: The origin of the acute and convalescent COVID-19 samples was the United States, Italy and Spain. The cDNA or gDNA used as material had been derived from T cells, B-cell-depleted T cells, or PBMCs.

Enrollees, about 18 to 89 years old, lived in approximately 24 US areas. The table came from immunoSEQ multiplex PCR; TCRdb's copy has only in-frame clones and leaves some out. The table shows about 400,000 clones, with roughly 87% occurring only once. CDR3 size: 14 residues. CDR1 is LGHNT and CDR2 is FRNRAP in the germline V gene. The V end lost 4 bases, the J end lost 3 bases, and 10 bases lay between the germline ends. This TCR derives from a woman between 25 and 40 years old who had recovered from COVID-19. The rearrangement links TRBV12-5 to TRBJ1-5, with D possibly matching TRBD1 (6 bases). The specimen was PBMCs or T cells enriched from blood (not recorded which). The CDR3 DNA follows: TGTGCTAGTGGTTGGGGGACACACAATCAGCCCCAGCATTTT. This codes for CASGWGTHNQPQHF.